The source of this T cell receptor (beta chain) is a study of a mutant IDH1 vaccine in newly diagnosed glioma. Study summary: Treated individuals were 62.5% male and about 38% female, averaging 40.4 years of age.

Findings and caveats of the study: Pseudoprogression appeared unlinked to shifts in leading peripheral T cell clonotypes.

V lost 6 bases, J lost 5 bases, and 16 bases lay in between. The germline V gene encodes CDR1 MNHNS and CDR2 SASEGT. This CDR3 spans 14 amino acids. As to this clone: What it binds is unknown.

Some clones are missing from TCRdb's copy, which holds only in-frame ones; the method was immunoSEQ multiplex PCR. The sample records 30,000 to 40,000 clones, about nine tenths being singletons. The sample's time point: week 47, end of study. The content of each vaccine dose was 300 ug of mutant IDH1 20-mer peptide, and topical imiquimod accompanied it. The vaccination schedule gave patients eight doses in weeks 1, 3, 5, 7, 11, 15, 19 and 23. This specimen consisted of PBMCs, obtained from a glioma patient whose treatment included an IDH1 peptide vaccine. The receptor was isolated from a woman aged 40 to 50 with glioma. This chain connects TRBV6-1 to TRBJ1-1; D possibly corresponds to TRBD1 (6 bases). The CDR3 loop reads CASSARGGGTEAFF. The CDR3 nucleotides are TGTGCCAGCAGCGCCAGGGGAGGGGGGACTGAAGCTTTCTTT.